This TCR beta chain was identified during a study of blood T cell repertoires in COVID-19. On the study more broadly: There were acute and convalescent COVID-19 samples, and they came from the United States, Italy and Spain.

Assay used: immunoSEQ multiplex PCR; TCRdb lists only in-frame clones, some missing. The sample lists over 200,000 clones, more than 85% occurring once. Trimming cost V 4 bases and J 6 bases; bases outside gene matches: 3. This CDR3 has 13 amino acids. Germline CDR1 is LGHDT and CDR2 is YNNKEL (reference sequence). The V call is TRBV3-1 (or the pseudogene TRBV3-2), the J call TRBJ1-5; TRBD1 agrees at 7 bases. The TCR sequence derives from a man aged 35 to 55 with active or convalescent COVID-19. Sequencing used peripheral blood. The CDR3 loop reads CASSLQGSQPQHF. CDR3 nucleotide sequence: TGTGCCAGCAGCCTACAGGGGAGTCAGCCCCAGCATTTT.